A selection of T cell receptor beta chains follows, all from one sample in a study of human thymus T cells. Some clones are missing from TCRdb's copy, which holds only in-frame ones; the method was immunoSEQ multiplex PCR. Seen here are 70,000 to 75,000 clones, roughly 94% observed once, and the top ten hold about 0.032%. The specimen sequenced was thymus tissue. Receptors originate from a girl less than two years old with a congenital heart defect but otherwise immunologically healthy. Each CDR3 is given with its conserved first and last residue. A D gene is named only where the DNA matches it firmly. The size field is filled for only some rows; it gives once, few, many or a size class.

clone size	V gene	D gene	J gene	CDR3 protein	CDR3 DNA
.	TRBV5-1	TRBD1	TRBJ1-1	CASSSPGGTEAFF	TGCGCCAGCAGCTCCCCAGGGGGCACTGAAGCTTTCTTT
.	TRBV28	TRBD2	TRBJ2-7	CASSPRTSGTSYEQYF	TGTGCCAGCAGTCCGAGGACTAGCGGGACCTCCTACGAGCAGTACTTC
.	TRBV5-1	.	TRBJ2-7	CASSLGQTSSYEQYF	TGCGCCAGCAGCTTGGGACAGACTAGCTCCTACGAGCAGTACTTC
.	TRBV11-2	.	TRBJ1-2	CASSPREVDYGYTF	TGTGCCAGCAGCCCGCGTGAGGTAGACTATGGCTACACCTTC
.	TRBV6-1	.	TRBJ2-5	CASSKRTVEETQYF	TGTGCCAGCAGTAAAAGGACAGTAGAAGAGACCCAGTACTTC
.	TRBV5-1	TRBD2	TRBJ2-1	CASSLAASGKGNEQFF	TGCGCCAGCAGCTTGGCGGCTAGCGGGAAGGGCAATGAGCAGTTCTTC
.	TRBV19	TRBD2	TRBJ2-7	CASSNGLADYEQYF	TGTGCCTCCAGTAATGGACTAGCGGACTACGAGCAGTACTTC
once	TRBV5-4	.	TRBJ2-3	CASSLPGAGTDTQYF	TGTGCCAGCAGCTTGCCGGGAGCGGGCACAGATACGCAGTATTTT
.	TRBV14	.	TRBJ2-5	CASSQRQTQYF	TGTGCCAGCAGCCAGAGGCAGACCCAGTACTTC
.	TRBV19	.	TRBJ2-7	CASSIRQEPLVYYEQYF	TGTGCCAGTAGTATCCGACAGGAGCCTCTCGTTTACTACGAGCAGTACTTC
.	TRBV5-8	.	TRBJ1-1	CASSLGPYKVVGTEAFF	TGTGCCAGCAGCTTGGGTCCTTACAAGGTCGTGGGCACTGAAGCTTTCTTT
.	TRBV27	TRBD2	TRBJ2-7	CASSLSREVNEQYF	TGTGCCAGCAGTTTATCGCGGGAGGTCAACGAGCAGTACTTC
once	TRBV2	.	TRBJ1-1	CASSEDLGTQNTEAFF	TGTGCCAGCAGTGAGGACCTGGGAACCCAGAACACTGAAGCTTTCTTT
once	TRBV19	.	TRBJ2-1	CASSIRDGGLNEQFF	TGTGCCAGTAGTATAAGGGACGGGGGCCTCAATGAGCAGTTCTTC
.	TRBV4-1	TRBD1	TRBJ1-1	CASSLPSSYTGARNTEAFF	TGCGCCAGCAGCCTGCCAAGCTCTTACACAGGGGCGAGGAACACTGAAGCTTTCTTT
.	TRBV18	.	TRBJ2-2	CASSPRGANTGELFF	TGTGCCAGCTCACCTAGAGGTGCGAACACCGGGGAGCTGTTTTTT
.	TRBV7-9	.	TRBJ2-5	CAESPLNPIQETQYF	TGTGCCGAAAGTCCCCTTAACCCAATCCAGGAGACCCAGTACTTC
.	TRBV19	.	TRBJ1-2	CASSPMPLGTGHAGYTF	TGTGCCAGTAGTCCAATGCCTTTAGGGACCGGCCACGCGGGCTACACCTTC
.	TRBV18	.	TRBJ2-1	CASSPPGGPRFF	TGTGCCAGCTCACCACCCGGAGGGCCCAGGTTCTTC
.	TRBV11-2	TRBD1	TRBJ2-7	CASSHTGAARDVYEQYF	TGTGCCAGCAGTCATACAGGGGCGGCTCGTGACGTCTACGAGCAGTACTTC
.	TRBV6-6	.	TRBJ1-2	CAAKTDLGGYTF	TGTGCCGCCAAAACAGACCTCGGTGGCTACACCTTC
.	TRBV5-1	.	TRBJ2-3	CASSPSPGRHTVDTQYF	TGCGCCAGCAGCCCTTCACCGGGACGGCACACGGTTGATACGCAGTATTTT
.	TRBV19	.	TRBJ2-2	CASSIDEPNTGELFF	TGTGCCAGTAGTATAGATGAGCCTAACACCGGGGAGCTGTTTTTT
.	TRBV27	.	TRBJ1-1	CASSLSEGQGWTEAFF	TGTGCCAGCAGTTTATCGGAAGGGCAGGGTTGGACTGAAGCTTTCTTT
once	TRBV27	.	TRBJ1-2	CASSLRQGLGFGYTF	TGTGCCAGCAGTTTAAGGCAGGGGTTGGGTTTCGGCTACACCTTC
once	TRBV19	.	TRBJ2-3	CASSIDPVGAPDTQYF	TGTGCCAGTAGTATAGATCCGGTGGGGGCTCCAGATACGCAGTATTTT
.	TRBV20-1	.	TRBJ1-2	CSASRVRDATF	TGCAGTGCTAGTCGGGTTCGGGATGCCACCTTC
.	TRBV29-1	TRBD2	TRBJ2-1	CSVKTSGRRNEQFF	TGCAGCGTTAAGACTAGCGGGAGGAGAAATGAGCAGTTCTTC
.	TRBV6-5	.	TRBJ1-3	CASSDTGPSGNTIYF	TGTGCCAGCAGCGACACTGGACCGTCTGGAAACACCATATATTTT
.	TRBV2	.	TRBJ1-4	CASSDWWYSTAGNEKLFF	TGTGCCAGCAGTGATTGGTGGTACAGCACCGCGGGTAATGAAAAACTGTTTTTT
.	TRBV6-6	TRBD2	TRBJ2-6	CASSVRGAGANVLTF	TGTGCCAGCAGTGTGCGGGGGGCCGGGGCCAACGTCCTGACTTTC
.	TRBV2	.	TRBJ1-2	CASSDVQDYGYTF	TGTGCCAGCAGTGACGTGCAGGACTATGGCTACACCTTC
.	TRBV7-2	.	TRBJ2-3	CASRHTGTIFTDTQYF	TGTGCCAGCAGGCACACCGGGACCATCTTCACAGATACGCAGTATTTT
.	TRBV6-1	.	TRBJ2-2	CASSEACRGPPLGGELFF	TGTGCCAGCAGTGAAGCGTGTAGAGGCCCCCCATTGGGCGGGGAGCTGTTTTTT
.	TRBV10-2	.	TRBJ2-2	CASRPGNTGELFF	TGCGCCAGCAGGCCCGGGAACACCGGGGAGCTGTTTTTT
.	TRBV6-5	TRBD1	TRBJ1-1	CASSYSGAGQGAEAFF	TGTGCCAGCAGTTACAGTGGGGCAGGGCAGGGGGCTGAAGCTTTCTTT
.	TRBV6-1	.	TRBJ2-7	CASSEAVLIYEQYF	TGTGCCAGCAGTGAAGCCGTACTGATCTACGAGCAGTACTTC
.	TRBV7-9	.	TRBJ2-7	CASSFGGPRSYEQYF	TGTGCCAGCAGCTTCGGGGGCCCCCGCTCCTACGAGCAGTACTTC
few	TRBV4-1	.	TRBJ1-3	CASSHRSGNTIYF	TGCGCCAGCAGCCACAGGTCTGGAAACACCATATATTTT
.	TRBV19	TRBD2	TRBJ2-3	CASSMRLAGVWDTQYF	TGTGCCAGTAGTATGAGGCTAGCGGGAGTATGGGATACGCAGTATTTT
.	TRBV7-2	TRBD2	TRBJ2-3	CASSLEAREGLTDTQYF	TGTGCCAGCAGCTTAGAGGCGCGGGAGGGCCTCACAGATACGCAGTATTTT
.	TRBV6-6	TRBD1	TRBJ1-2	CASSYEGASGYTF	TGTGCCAGCAGTTACGAGGGGGCGTCGGGCTACACCTTC
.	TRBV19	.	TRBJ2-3	CASSIRGLNLGSERSDTQYF	TGTGCCAGTAGTATTCGGGGACTTAACCTCGGTAGCGAGAGGTCAGATACGCAGTATTTT
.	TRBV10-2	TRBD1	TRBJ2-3	CASSVRDREPTDTQYF	TGCGCCAGCAGTGTAAGGGACAGGGAACCCACAGATACGCAGTATTTT
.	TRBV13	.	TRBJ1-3	CASSLPRGPGNTIYF	TGTGCCAGCAGCTTACCCAGGGGCCCCGGAAACACCATATATTTT
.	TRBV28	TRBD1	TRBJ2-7	CASSPRTGVYEQYF	TGTGCCAGCAGTCCAAGGACAGGGGTCTACGAGCAGTACTTC
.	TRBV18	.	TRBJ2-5	CASSPPGSTLQETQYF	TGTGCCAGCTCACCACCCGGCAGCACCCTCCAAGAGACCCAGTACTTC
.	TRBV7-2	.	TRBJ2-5	CASSLSRRATQETQYF	TGTGCCAGCAGCTTGAGTCGGAGGGCCACCCAAGAGACCCAGTACTTC
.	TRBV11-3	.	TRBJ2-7	CASSHDPGAFSEQYF	TGTGCCAGCAGTCACGATCCCGGTGCCTTCAGCGAGCAGTACTTC
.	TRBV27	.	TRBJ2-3	CASLTLASENTQYF	TGTGCCAGCTTGACGTTGGCCTCCGAAAATACGCAGTATTTT
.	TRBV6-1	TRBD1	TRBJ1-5	CASRRQGIYNQPQHF	TGTGCCAGCAGAAGACAGGGGATCTACAATCAGCCCCAGCATTTT
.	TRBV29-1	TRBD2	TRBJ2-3	CSAPGTRITDTQYF	TGCAGCGCACCGGGGACTAGAATCACAGATACGCAGTATTTT
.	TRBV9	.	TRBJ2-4	CASSSMGLGNIQYF	TGTGCCAGCAGCAGTATGGGGCTAGGAAACATTCAGTACTTC
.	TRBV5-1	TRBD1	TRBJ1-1	CASSLAPRDRVAFF	TGCGCCAGCAGCTTGGCCCCGCGGGACAGGGTAGCTTTCTTT
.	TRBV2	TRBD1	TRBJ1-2	CAIPGQGGYTF	TGTGCCATTCCGGGACAGGGAGGCTACACCTTC